This T cell receptor (beta chain) was identified in a study of T cell responses to AZD1222 COVID-19 vaccine. Findings of the study overall: The sample set comprised mostly white British donors with more females, and clonal diversity was possibly underestimated.

As concerns this clone: Its antigen is unknown.

Trimming removed 5 bases at V and 0 bases at J, with 11 bases between. The CDR3 covers 15 residues. CDR1 SNHLY and CDR2 FYNNEI come from the germline V gene. Data came from immunoSEQ multiplex PCR; TCRdb stores just in-frame clones and leaves some out. Of fewer than 150,000 clones listed, 80% to 90% were seen once; the top ten hold about 9.9%. Material: peripheral blood, obtained 28 days after the second AZD1222 dose. This chain uses TRBV2 with TRBJ1-3; D is possibly TRBD1 (5 bases). The source is an adult who received the AZD1222 COVID-19 vaccine. The CDR3 spells CASSKQVHSGNTIYF. The DNA of the CDR3 is TGTGCCAGCAGTAAACAGGTCCACTCTGGAAACACCATATATTTT.